The next 28 T cell receptor beta chains were all read from a single sample in a study of Ad26.COV2.S vaccination and SARS-CoV-2 variants. Treatment meaning: about 20 received Ad26.COV2.S at low or high dose, single or two shots; about 5 received placebo; per-sample allocation not given. Material that was analyzed had been drawn on day 63 after the first vaccine or placebo injection. This table comes from immunoSEQ multiplex PCR, and its TCRdb copy is limited to in-frame clones, with some not included. The sample lists 250,000 to 300,000 clones; about 90% were seen once. The sample here was peripheral blood, taken in a trial of Ad26.COV2.S vaccine versus placebo. Receptor source: a person aged 18-60 years who received the Ad26.COV2.S COVID-19 vaccine or a placebo.

The CDR3 sequence: CASALTNQPQHF. The CDR3 bases are TGTGCTAGTGCCCTCACCAATCAGCCCCAGCATTTT. The genes are TRBV12-5 and TRBJ1-5; D not certain. V was cut by 7 bases and J by 3 bases, with 7 bases left in between. The CDR3 is 12 amino acids. Per the germline V gene, CDR1 is LGHNT and CDR2 is FRNRAP.

About this clone itself: A much larger clone sits a single nucleotide away, making a read error possible. The chain combines TRBV2 with TRBJ1-5; tentatively, D is TRBD1 (6 bases). The CDR3 covers 14 residues. V lost 4 bases and J 2 bases, leaving 9 bases between the germline ends. Germline CDR1 and CDR2: SNHLY and FYNNEI. This chain's CDR3 is CASSGAGGNQPQHF. The CDR3 DNA follows: TGTGCCAGCAGTGGGGCAGGGGGCAATCAGCCCCAGCATTTT.

The CDR3 nucleotides read TGCGCCAGCAGCTCCCCCGGGACACTGAACACTGAAGCTTTCTTT. Protein product: CASSSPGTLNTEAFF. V is TRBV5-1 and J is TRBJ1-1; D is possibly TRBD1 (6 bases). The CDR3 extends over 15 amino acids. CDR1 is SGHRS and CDR2 is YFSETQ in the germline V gene. V shed 3 bases and J shed 0 bases, with 12 bases lying between them.

The chain links TRBV14 to TRBJ2-1, with 8 bases lining up with TRBD2. The CDR3 extends over 16 amino acids. Losses at the gene ends were 0 bases for V and 2 bases for J; bases not matched to a gene: 3. Germline loops: CDR1 SGHDN, CDR2 FVKESK. The CDR3 bases are TGTGCCAGCAGCCAAGAATTCGGGAGGGCCTACAATGAGCAGTTCTTC. This translates into CASSQEFGRAYNEQFF.

The chain is built from TRBV3-1 (or the pseudogene TRBV3-2) and TRBJ1-5; D might be TRBD1 (5 bases). Germline V gene lookup returns CDR1 LGHDT and CDR2 YNNKEL (reference sequence). The CDR3 sequence is 15 residues long. The ends were cut back, 1 base at V and 3 bases at J, with 10 bases in the middle. The CDR3 region is CASSQVGGTNQPQHF. DNA for the CDR3: TGTGCCAGCAGCCAAGTCGGAGGGACCAATCAGCCCCAGCATTTT.

V usage is TRBV10-2 and J usage is TRBJ2-1, with D unclear. The CDR3 is 14 amino acids. Germline V CDR1 and CDR2: WSHSY, SAAADI. V was cut by 5 bases and J by 2 bases, with 10 bases left in between. The CDR3 reads CASSSPGPYNEQFF. CDR3 DNA sequence: TGCGCCAGCAGTAGCCCCGGCCCCTACAATGAGCAGTTCTTC.

Only one count was recorded for this clone. The chain combines TRBV7-3 with TRBJ2-3, with D perhaps matching TRBD1 or TRBD2 (6 bases each). V lost 1 base, J lost 1 base, and 24 bases lay in between. The germline gives CDR1 SGHTA, CDR2 FQGTGA. The CDR3 has 20 amino acids. The CDR3 is CASSLIPRARPGGGTDTQYF. CDR3 coding DNA: TGTGCCAGCAGCTTAATTCCACGGGCGCGTCCCGGGGGCGGCACAGATACGCAGTATTTT.

This clone was observed a single time. The chain has TRBV3-1 (or the pseudogene TRBV3-2) and TRBJ1-1, with 10 bases that match TRBD1. The CDR3 covers 15 residues. The germline V gene encodes CDR1 LGHDT and CDR2 YNNKEL (reference sequence). Trimming took 1 base from V and 4 from J; bases not matched to a gene: 3. CDR3 residues: CASSQGQGALTEAFF. CDR3 DNA: TGTGCCAGCAGCCAAGGACAGGGGGCGCTCACTGAAGCTTTCTTT.

The V call is TRBV9, the J call TRBJ2-3; 9 bases match TRBD2. Per the germline V gene, CDR1 is SGDLS and CDR2 is YYNGEE. The length of the CDR3 is 14 residues. The V segment lost 3 bases and the J segment 2 bases; nucleotides outside the gene matches: 1. CDR3 DNA sequence: TGTGCCAGCAGCGCTAGCGGGGACACAGATACGCAGTATTTT. This sequence encodes CASSASGDTDTQYF.

This clone has a single count. The V gene is TRBV7-8, the J gene TRBJ2-7; D might be TRBD2 (6 bases). Trimming removed 5 bases from V and 3 bases from J, with 11 bases in between. The CDR3 contains 13 residues. In germline, CDR1 is SGHVS, CDR2 FQNEAQ. The CDR3 reads CASSDGTDYEQYF. The CDR3 bases are TGTGCCAGCAGCGACGGGACTGACTACGAGCAGTACTTC.

In nucleotides, the CDR3 is TGCGCCAGCAGCTTCCGCTATTTGTTGTCCCCCCGTGAGCAGTTCTTC. It codes for CASSFRYLLSPREQFF. The gene calls are TRBV4-3 and TRBJ2-1; D is undetermined. Germline CDR1 is LGHNA and CDR2 is YSLEER. This CDR3 spans 16 amino acids. V was shortened by 5 bases and J by 9 bases, with 23 bases between the two germline ends.

The chain carries TRBV6-2 or TRBV6-3 and TRBJ2-3; D ambiguous. CDR1 is MNHEY and CDR2 is SVGEGT in the germline V gene. V lost 5 bases to trimming and J lost 8 bases, with 11 bases between them. The CDR3 consists of 12 residues. The CDR3 loop reads CASSLDSGTQYF. CDR3 nucleotide sequence: TGTGCCAGCAGTCTTGACTCTGGTACGCAGTATTTT.

V usage is TRBV11-2 and J usage is TRBJ2-1; 13 bases are shared with TRBD2. The ends lost 3 bases at V and 3 bases at J; junction bases unmatched: 2. CDR1 and CDR2 (germline): SGHAT, FQNNGV. The CDR3 runs 16 residues. CDR3 amino acids: CASSFRLAGGYNEQFF. CDR3 in DNA: TGTGCCAGCAGCTTCAGACTAGCGGGGGGCTACAATGAGCAGTTCTTC. Looking up the rest from reference TRBV11-2 and TRBJ2-1 gives the full variable domain: EAGVAQSPRYKIIEKRQSVAFWCNPISGHATLYWYQQILGQGPKLLIQFQNNGVVDDSQLPKDRFSAERLKGVDSTLKIQPAKLEDSAVYLCASSFRLAGGYNEQFFGPGTRLTVL.

This sequence joins TRBV12-3 or TRBV12-4 and TRBJ1-2; TRBD1 is a possible D gene (6 bases). Deletions cut 0 bases from V and 7 bases from J, with 9 bases between. The CDR3 covers 13 residues. CDR3 sequence reads: CASSLAGAPGYTF. The DNA for the CDR3 is TGTGCCAGCAGTTTAGCGGGGGCCCCTGGCTACACCTTC.

This clone was counted between two and nine times. The chain combines TRBV5-4 with TRBJ2-3; 14 bases align to TRBD2. This CDR3 has 15 amino acids. V shed 4 bases, J shed 4 bases, and the junction held 2 bases outside the gene matches. Germline-derived CDR1 and CDR2 are SGHNT and YYREEE (reference sequence). CDR3 protein: CASSRTSGRSDTQYF. CDR3 in DNA: TGTGCCAGCAGCCGGACTAGCGGGAGGTCAGATACGCAGTATTTT. The full variable domain, its missing parts supplied by reference TRBV5-4 and TRBJ2-3, is ETGVTQSPTHLIKTRGQQVTLRCSSQSGHNTVSWYQQALGQGPQFIFQYYREEENGRGNFPPRFSGLQFPNYSSELNVNALELDDSALYLCASSRTSGRSDTQYFGPGTRLTVL.

The V and J genes are TRBV2 and TRBJ1-1; no clear D gene. There are 11 residues in the CDR3. Per germline, CDR1 SNHLY and CDR2 FYNNEI. Trimming took 7 bases from V and 0 from J, leaving 3 bases between them. CDR3 region: CASMMNTEAFF. DNA for the CDR3: TGTGCCAGCATGATGAACACTGAAGCTTTCTTT.

The chain couples TRBV4-3 to TRBJ2-1, with 13 bases aligning to TRBD2. The CDR3 contains 16 residues. V dropped 0 bases and J dropped 5; count of bases not matched to a gene: 1. The V gene's germline CDR1 is LGHNA and CDR2 YSLEER. The chain's CDR3 is CASSQEGLAGDNEQFF. DNA of the CDR3: TGCGCCAGCAGCCAAGAAGGACTAGCGGGAGACAATGAGCAGTTCTTC.

The chain links TRBV3-1 (or the pseudogene TRBV3-2) to TRBJ1-1; unclear D gene. Trimming took 5 bases from V and 6 from J, leaving 10 bases between them. The germline gives CDR1 LGHDT, CDR2 YNNKEL (reference sequence). The CDR3 is 12 residues long. CDR3: CASSGEAAEAFF. The CDR3 DNA reads TGTGCCAGCAGCGGGGAGGCAGCTGAAGCTTTCTTT.

The chain employs TRBV7-9 and TRBJ1-1; D is unclear. This CDR3 contains 12 residues. V was cut by 2 bases and J by 11 bases, with 12 bases left in between. Germline CDR1 SEHNR, CDR2 FQNEAQ (reference sequence). CDR3 DNA sequence: TGTGCCAGCAGCTTATTGGGAGGTTTGGCTTTCTTT. It encodes CASSLLGGLAFF.

The chain joins TRBV9 to TRBJ2-3; no definite D call. The germline V and J ends were trimmed by 1 base and 2 bases, with 11 bases remaining between them. The CDR3 has 15 residues. CDR1 and CDR2 from the germline V gene are SGDLS and YYNGEE. The CDR3 sequence: CASSVRVSPTDTQYF. For the CDR3, the DNA is TGTGCCAGCAGCGTACGGGTTAGCCCCACAGATACGCAGTATTTT.

J is TRBJ2-3 and V is TRBV4-2; D tentatively reads TRBD1 or TRBD2 (5 bases each). V gave up 0 bases and J gave up 0 bases, with 10 bases separating them. The CDR3 is 16 amino acids. Looked up from germline, CDR1 is LGHNA and CDR2 is YNFKEQ. CDR3 coding DNA: TGTGCCAGCAGCCAAGATTGGGGGATAAGCACAGATACGCAGTATTTT. This translates into CASSQDWGISTDTQYF.

This clone was seen only a few times. This chain uses TRBV11-2 with TRBJ1-3; D unresolved. Trimming pared 2 bases from V and 7 bases from J, leaving 12 bases between. The CDR3 spans 14 residues. Germline V lookup: CDR1 SGHAT, CDR2 FQNNGV. CDR3 protein: CASSLRRLENTIYF. CDR3 nucleotide sequence: TGTGCCAGCAGCTTACGACGGCTGGAGAACACCATATATTTT.

Turning to this clone: Other DNA sequences within the sample encode an identical CDR3. The V and J genes are TRBV18 and TRBJ2-7; no clear D. Germline V gene sequence: CDR1 KGHSH, CDR2 LQKENI. V was cut by 3 bases and J by 3 bases, with 6 bases left in between. This CDR3 has 12 residues. The CDR3 DNA follows: TGTGCCAGCTCACCCAATAACTACGAGCAGTACTTC. This encodes CASSPNNYEQYF.

This chain joins TRBV11-2 and TRBJ2-7; tentatively, D is TRBD1 (6 bases). The CDR3 runs to 14 residues. Trimming removed 4 bases from V and 1 base from J, with 11 bases in between. CDR1 is SGHAT and CDR2 is FQNNGV in the germline V gene. The CDR3 is CASSWHTGSYEQYF. DNA for the CDR3: TGTGCCAGCAGCTGGCACACAGGGTCCTACGAGCAGTACTTC. The full variable domain, in which reference TRBV11-2 and TRBJ2-7 provide the parts outside the CDR3, is EAGVAQSPRYKIIEKRQSVAFWCNPISGHATLYWYQQILGQGPKLLIQFQNNGVVDDSQLPKDRFSAERLKGVDSTLKIQPAKLEDSAVYLCASSWHTGSYEQYFGPGTRLTVT.

The J gene is TRBJ2-7, the V gene TRBV6-5; TRBD1 is a possible D gene (6 bases). This CDR3 spans 15 amino acids. CDR1 and CDR2 from the germline V gene are MNHEY and SVGAGI. V was trimmed by 0 bases and J by 2 bases, leaving 11 bases between them. The CDR3: CASSYSAGAAYEQYF. The CDR3 region has the DNA TGTGCCAGCAGTTACTCGGCAGGGGCCGCCTACGAGCAGTACTTC.

The V and J genes are TRBV10-3 and TRBJ1-2, with 7 bases fitting TRBD1. Germline values: CDR1 ENHRY, CDR2 SYGVKD. Trimming removed 0 bases from V and 3 bases from J; junction bases left unmatched: 1. The CDR3 has 14 amino acids. This CDR3 reads CAISESRGDYGYTF. CDR3 bases: TGTGCCATCAGTGAGTCCAGGGGGGACTATGGCTACACCTTC.

This sequence joins TRBV11-3 and TRBJ2-1; D not resolved. Germline values: CDR1 SGHNT, CDR2 YENEEA. V dropped 5 bases and J dropped 2 bases, with 13 bases sitting between them. The CDR3 length is 15 residues. This CDR3 is CASSPRATPYNEQFF. The CDR3 bases are TGTGCCAGCAGCCCCCGCGCCACGCCCTACAATGAGCAGTTCTTC.

This clone was observed once. This chain connects TRBV7-2 to TRBJ2-6, with D hard to call. Germline loops: CDR1 SGHTA, CDR2 FQGNSA. CDR3 length: 15 amino acids. Trimming removed 5 bases at V and 0 bases at J, with 8 bases between. The CDR3 DNA follows: TGTGCCAGCAGCGCCCGAAGCTCTGGGGCCAACGTCCTGACTTTC. Encoded protein: CASSARSSGANVLTF.